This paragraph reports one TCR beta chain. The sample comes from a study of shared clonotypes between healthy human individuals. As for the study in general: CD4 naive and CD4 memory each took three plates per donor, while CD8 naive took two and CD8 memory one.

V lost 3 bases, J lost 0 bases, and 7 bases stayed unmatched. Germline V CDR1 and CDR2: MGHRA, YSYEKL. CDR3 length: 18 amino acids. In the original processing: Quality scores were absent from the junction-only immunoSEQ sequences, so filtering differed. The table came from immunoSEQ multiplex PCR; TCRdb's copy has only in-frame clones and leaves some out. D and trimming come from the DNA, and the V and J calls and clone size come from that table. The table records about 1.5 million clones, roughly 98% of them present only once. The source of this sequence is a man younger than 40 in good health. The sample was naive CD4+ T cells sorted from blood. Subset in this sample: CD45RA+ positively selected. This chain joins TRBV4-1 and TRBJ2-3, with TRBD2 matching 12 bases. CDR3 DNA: TGCGCCAGCAGCCATACGGTCGGGACTAGCGGGAGCACAGATACGCAGTATTTT. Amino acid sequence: CASSHTVGTSGSTDTQYF.